This TCR beta chain derives from a study of T cells expressing NK-cell markers. The CDR3 runs to 17 residues. Germline CDR1 is SGHRS and CDR2 is YFSETQ. TCRdb re-called the 5' RACE reads, yielding one record per CDR3 amino acid sequence without DNA. This sample contains about 380,000 distinct CDR3 sequences. This sequence joins TRBV5-1 and TRBJ1-1; TCRdb's D call, TRBD1, is unchecked because there is no DNA. The receptor was derived from a man between 18 and 69 years old in good health. The specimen was blood T cells: a sorted CD56 or NKG2C T cell subset, CD4+ or CD8+ T cells, or bulk PBMC T cells (not recorded which). The CDR3 loop reads CASSSESRDRLNTEAFF.